This passage covers 27 T cell receptor beta chains from one sample sequenced in a study of CD8 T cells in Susac syndrome. RNA in amounts of roughly 0.5 to 1 ug was reverse transcribed with random hexamers. TCRdb ran MiXCR on the immunoSEQ multiplex PCR reads and lists one entry per CDR3 protein. Of roughly 130,000 distinct CDR3 sequences listed, about 94% are singletons. Sequencing was done on a sample of CD4+ T cells from PBMCs. The receptors derive from a human donor with multiple sclerosis.

J is TRBJ1-4 and V is TRBV7-9; perhaps TRBD1 as D (5 bases). In germline, CDR1 is SEHNR, CDR2 FQNEAQ (reference sequence). V was cut by 1 base and J by 0 bases, with 12 bases left in between. The CDR3 consists of 17 residues. In DNA form, the CDR3 reads TGTGCCAGCAGCTTAGTCTGGGGCACGGCAACTAATGAAAAACTGTTTTTT. Residues: CASSLVWGTATNEKLFF.

The chain is built from TRBV5-4 and TRBJ2-3; maybe TRBD2 (6 bases). Trimming took off 0 bases at V and 2 bases at J, with 10 bases between the two ends. CDR3 length equals 15 residues. Germline V gives CDR1 SGHNT, CDR2 YYREEE (reference sequence). The CDR3 is CASSLGSGPTDTQYF. Written as DNA, the CDR3 is TGTGCCAGCAGCTTGGGTAGCGGACCCACAGATACGCAGTATTTT.

The chain employs TRBV25-1 and TRBJ1-5; unclear D gene. Germline V gene data show CDR1 as MGHDK and CDR2 as SYGVNS. Trimming shortened V by 8 bases and J by 0 bases, and 17 bases separated the two germline ends. The CDR3 is 16 residues long. The CDR3 spells CASRSPGGYSNQPQHF. Here the CDR3 DNA reads TGTGCCAGCCGAAGCCCCGGAGGATATAGCAATCAGCCCCAGCATTTT.

V gene TRBV4-3 combines with J gene TRBJ1-1; TRBD1 aligns across 9 bases. This CDR3 has 14 residues. The V gene end was trimmed by 8 bases and the J gene end by 6 bases; junction bases not matched to a gene: 10. Germline CDR1 is LGHNA and CDR2 is YSLEER. The CDR3 reads CASGYRGRGSEAFF. In nucleotides, the CDR3 is TGCGCCAGCGGGTACAGGGGGCGCGGGTCTGAAGCTTTCTTT.

The chain carries TRBV3-1 and TRBJ1-5; no firm D call. CDR3 length: 13 amino acids. Germline V lookup: CDR1 LGHDT, CDR2 YNNKEL (reference sequence). V shed 0 bases and J shed 7 bases, with 7 bases lying between them. CDR3 DNA: TGTGCCAGCAGCCAAGAATTGCGCCAGCCCCAGCATTTT. Its translation: CASSQELRQPQHF.

V gene TRBV9 combines with J gene TRBJ1-1, with no clear D. The CDR3 totals 13 residues. The germline V and J ends were trimmed by 1 base and 4 bases, with 8 bases remaining between them. Germline CDR1 SGDLS, CDR2 YYNGEE. The CDR3 loop is CASSVSQGTEAFF. CDR3 DNA sequence: TGTGCCAGCAGCGTAAGTCAAGGCACTGAAGCTTTCTTT.

This chain uses TRBV12-3 or TRBV12-4 with TRBJ1-2; 9 positions agree with TRBD1. This CDR3 is 14 amino acids long. V trimming: 6 bases; J trimming: 4 bases; junction bases outside the gene matches: 6. The CDR3 nucleotides are TGTGCCAGCAGCACGACAGGGGGGAGCTATGGCTACACCTTC. It encodes CASSTTGGSYGYTF.

The chain joins TRBV5-4 to TRBJ2-5, with TRBD2 matching 7 bases. Germline V CDR1 and CDR2: SGHNT, YYREEE (reference sequence). This CDR3 has 14 amino acids. V shed 0 bases, J shed 2 bases, and the junction held 1 base outside the gene matches. CDR3 in amino acids: CASSLGTSQETQYF. CDR3 nucleotide sequence: TGTGCCAGCAGCTTGGGGACTAGTCAAGAGACCCAGTACTTC.

The chain has TRBV14 and TRBJ1-1; no firm D call. The CDR3 has 13 residues. Germline loops: CDR1 SGHDN, CDR2 FVKESK. The ends were cut back, 7 bases at V and 3 bases at J, with 12 bases in the middle. Here the CDR3 reads CASTTNGDTEAFF. CDR3 bases: TGTGCCAGCACTACGAACGGGGACACTGAAGCTTTCTTT. Variable domain in full (rest from reference TRBV14 and TRBJ1-1): EAGVTQFPSHSVIEKGQTVTLRCDPISGHDNLYWYRRVMGKEIKFLLHFVKESKQDESGMPNNRFLAERTGGTYSTLKVQPAELEDSGVYFCASTTNGDTEAFFGQGTRLTVV.

The chain links TRBV18 to TRBJ1-2; 8 nucleotides line up with TRBD1. CDR1 KGHSH and CDR2 LQKENI come from the germline V gene. The V and J ends lost 4 bases and 7 bases, in that order; junction bases with no gene match: 11. The CDR3 spans 15 residues. For the CDR3, the DNA is TGTGCCAGCTCACGCCTGGGACAGGTGACGGGTGGCTACACCTTC. This gives the protein CASSRLGQVTGGYTF.

The J gene is TRBJ2-1, the V gene TRBV3-1; TRBD2 aligns across 9 bases. The CDR3 loop spans 16 amino acids. CDR1 is LGHDT, CDR2 YNNKEL, per germline (reference sequence). Losses at the gene ends were 0 bases for V and 4 bases for J; bases not matched to a gene: 4. The CDR3 loop is CASSQDSGRPYNEQFF. DNA of the CDR3: TGTGCCAGCAGCCAAGACAGCGGGAGGCCTTACAATGAGCAGTTCTTC.

V usage is TRBV15 and J usage is TRBJ1-1; D may be TRBD1 (5 bases). Germline-derived CDR1 and CDR2 are LNHNV and YYDKDF (reference sequence). V was shortened by 2 bases and J by 3 bases, with 10 bases between the two germline ends. This CDR3 has 14 residues. The CDR3 DNA reads TGTGCCACCAGCAGACCTCAGGGTGACACTGAAGCTTTCTTT. This translates into CATSRPQGDTEAFF.

The chain joins TRBV20-1 to TRBJ1-1; maybe TRBD1 (5 bases). Looked up from germline, CDR1 is DFQATT and CDR2 is SNEGSKA (reference sequence). V dropped 1 base and J dropped 4 bases, with 13 bases sitting between them. The CDR3 has 14 amino acids. CDR3 sequence reads: CSARVAGRGTEAFF. DNA for the CDR3: TGCAGTGCTAGAGTAGCTGGTAGGGGCACTGAAGCTTTCTTT.

The genes are TRBV29-1 and TRBJ1-4, with unresolved D. This CDR3 is 15 amino acids long. Germline V gives CDR1 SQVTM, CDR2 ANQGSEA. V lost 7 bases and J 4 bases, leaving 19 bases between the germline ends. The CDR3 bases are TGCAGCGCCCGAGGGCTACAGCGGGGTAATGAAAAACTGTTTTTT. Translation gives CSARGLQRGNEKLFF.

The chain couples TRBV28 to TRBJ2-7; D might be TRBD2 (6 bases). In germline, CDR1 is MDHEN, CDR2 SYDVKM. The CDR3 contains 16 residues. V gave up 4 bases and J gave up 1 base, with 17 bases separating them. The CDR3 nucleotides are TGTGCCAGCAGTTCCCCCTCGGGGAGGACATCCTACGAGCAGTACTTC. It encodes CASSSPSGRTSYEQYF.

This chain links TRBV7-9 with TRBJ2-5; a possible D gene is TRBD2 (5 bases). This CDR3 has 15 amino acids. From germline, CDR1 is SEHNR and CDR2 FQNEAQ (reference sequence). V was trimmed by 5 bases and J by 1 base, leaving 14 bases between them. CDR3 sequence reads: CASSQQSTSQETQYF. CDR3 nucleotide sequence: TGTGCCAGCAGCCAACAATCTACTAGCCAAGAGACCCAGTACTTC.

The V call is TRBV19, the J call TRBJ1-1; 9 nucleotides line up with TRBD1. J gave up 5 bases and V 5 bases, and 6 bases lay outside the gene matches. Germline V CDR1 and CDR2: LNHDA, SQIVND (reference sequence). The CDR3 is made up of 14 amino acids. The CDR3 protein is CASSFRTGVTEAFF. CDR3 sequence (DNA): TGTGCCAGTAGTTTCCGGACAGGGGTTACTGAAGCTTTCTTT.

The chain links TRBV9 to TRBJ2-5; D not resolved. Germline V gene data show CDR1 as SGDLS and CDR2 as YYNGEE. V was cut by 4 bases and J by 7 bases, with 14 bases left in between. The CDR3 length is 13 residues. In nucleotides, the CDR3 is TGTGCCAGCAGCTCTGACATTTATTGGACCCAGTACTTC. This translates into CASSSDIYWTQYF.

CDR3 amino acids: CASSPGRWNTEAFF. The DNA of the CDR3 is TGTGCCAGCAGCCCTGGACGGTGGAACACTGAAGCTTTCTTT. V usage is TRBV6-2 or TRBV6-3 and J usage is TRBJ1-1; no firm D call. V lost 6 bases to trimming and J lost 1 base, with 12 bases between them. Germline CDR1 MNHEY, CDR2 SVGEGT. The CDR3 is made up of 14 amino acids.

V usage is TRBV18 and J usage is TRBJ2-7, with 9 nucleotides matching TRBD1. J gave up 0 bases and V 3 bases, and 6 bases lay outside the gene matches. Per the germline V gene, CDR1 is KGHSH and CDR2 is LQKENI. This CDR3 region has 16 residues. CDR3 coding DNA: TGTGCCAGCTCACCGCTGGGACAGGGCCTCTCCTACGAGCAGTACTTC. This sequence encodes CASSPLGQGLSYEQYF.

The CDR3 loop is CASSLRTANTEAFF. The CDR3 nucleotides read TGTGCCAGCAGTTTGAGGACGGCGAACACTGAAGCTTTCTTT. The J gene is TRBJ1-1, the V gene TRBV12-3 or TRBV12-4; D is undetermined. The germline V and J ends were trimmed by 3 bases and 1 base, with 9 bases remaining between them. The CDR3 is made up of 14 amino acids.

There are a few counts of this clonotype. The rearrangement joins TRBV30 to TRBJ2-1; a weak D match, TRBD2 (5 bases). Germline V CDR1 and CDR2: GTSNPN, SVGIG (reference sequence). Between the trimmed V and J ends, which lost 0 bases and 0 bases, there was a span of 9 bases. This CDR3 has 15 residues. The CDR3 protein is CAWSVRGPSYNEQFF. The CDR3 DNA is TGTGCCTGGAGTGTACGAGGGCCCTCCTACAATGAGCAGTTCTTC.

This chain links TRBV12-3 or TRBV12-4 with TRBJ2-2; D gene unclear. The CDR3 consists of 13 residues. Trimming removed 6 bases at V and 6 bases at J, with 11 bases between. CDR3 nucleotide sequence: TGTGCCAGCAGCCCTCATCGGGCCGGGGAGCTGTTTTTT. Its protein product is CASSPHRAGELFF.

V and J are TRBV7-2 and TRBJ2-3; 9 nucleotides line up with TRBD2. Germline V CDR1 and CDR2: SGHTA, FQGNSA. The trim removed 3 bases at V and 5 bases at J, leaving 9 bases unmatched. The CDR3 has 16 residues. The DNA of the CDR3 is TGTGCCAGCAGCTTCCTAGCGGGGCCTCGTGGAGATACGCAGTATTTT. Translating gives CASSFLAGPRGDTQYF.

The chain combines TRBV3-1 with TRBJ2-3, with 9 bases fitting TRBD2. The germline CDR1 and CDR2 sequences are LGHDT and YNNKEL (reference sequence). This CDR3 has 16 residues. Trimming cost V 4 bases and J 1 base; bases outside gene matches: 6. The CDR3 bases are TGTGCCAGCAGCCGGGCGACTAGCGGACGCACAGATACGCAGTATTTT. Its protein is CASSRATSGRTDTQYF.

V gene TRBV20-1 combines with J gene TRBJ2-2; maybe TRBD2 (5 bases). V lost 0 bases, J lost 1 base, and 12 bases lay in between. CDR3 size: 16 residues. The V gene's germline CDR1 is DFQATT and CDR2 SNEGSKA (reference sequence). As DNA, the CDR3 is TGCAGTGCTAGAGAGACTACCCGATTGAACACCGGGGAGCTGTTTTTT. This sequence encodes CSARETTRLNTGELFF.

This rearrangement joins TRBV9 to TRBJ2-2; no reliable D call. CDR3 length equals 15 residues. Germline loops: CDR1 SGDLS, CDR2 YYNGEE. With 3 bases removed from V and 0 bases from J, the gap between germline ends came to 9 bases. CDR3 region: CASSATGTNTGELFF. CDR3 in DNA: TGTGCCAGCAGCGCCACGGGTACGAACACCGGGGAGCTGTTTTTT.